The sequence of this T cell receptor beta chain was determined in a study of OX40 agonist ivuxolimab in advanced cancers. On the study more broadly: An anti-OX40 (CD134) antibody with agonistic activity, ivuxolimab, was administered to patients.

Individuals having autoimmune disease history or systemic immunosuppression were not enrolled. V lost 5 bases, J lost 7 bases, and 7 bases stayed unmatched. CDR1 is LNHDA and CDR2 is SQIVND in the germline V gene (reference sequence). The CDR3 totals 15 residues. Sequenced by immunoSEQ multiplex PCR; TCRdb stores in-frame clones only, minus some. This table has 100,000 to 120,000 clones, roughly 90% appearing once. The sample here was CD4+ or CD8+ T cells sorted from blood, taken in a trial of the OX40 agonist ivuxolimab. The sequence was obtained from an adult with an advanced solid tumor such as melanoma, head and neck, liver or kidney cancer. The chain links TRBV19 to TRBJ1-4, with 10 bases matching TRBD1. CDR3 in DNA: TGTGCCAGTAGTCGTGTTGACAGGGGGCTTGAAAAACTGTTTTTT. This codes for CASSRVDRGLEKLFF.